The 12 T cell receptor beta chains listed next were all sequenced from one sample in a study of T cells in narcolepsy. The table came from immunoSEQ multiplex PCR; TCRdb's copy has only in-frame clones and leaves some out. This table has 25,000 to 35,000 clones, about 89% appearing once. The sequencing input was CD45RA- memory CD4+ T cells from PBMCs. The receptors come from a human donor with narcolepsy.

This clone showed up just a few times. This sequence joins TRBV6-1 and TRBJ1-6; TRBD1 might be the D (5 bases). In germline, CDR1 is MNHNS, CDR2 SASEGT. The CDR3 is 14 amino acids. Trimming shortened V by 3 bases and J by 7 bases, and 10 bases separated the two germline ends. CDR3 DNA sequence: TGTGCCAGCAGTGACAGGTGGACAAATTCACCCCTCCACTTT. Translating gives CASSDRWTNSPLHF.

This clone was counted a single time. The CDR3: CASSPAGPRGTDTQYF. CDR3 DNA sequence: TGCGCCAGCAGCCCTGCAGGGCCGAGGGGCACAGATACGCAGTATTTT. The V and J genes are TRBV5-1 and TRBJ2-3, with D perhaps given as TRBD1 or TRBD2 (5 bases each). V was trimmed by 4 bases and J by 1 base, leaving 16 bases between them. This CDR3 has 16 residues. Germline loops: CDR1 SGHRS, CDR2 YFSETQ.

The chain employs TRBV6-6 and TRBJ2-3; D uncertain. Germline-derived CDR1 and CDR2 are MNHNY and SVGAGI (reference sequence). Trimming cost V 3 bases and J 13 bases, with 11 bases left between them. This CDR3 has 11 amino acids. CDR3 protein: CASSYREREYF. The CDR3 nucleotides are TGTGCCAGCAGTTATCGTGAAAGGGAGTATTTT.

The chain joins TRBV6-1 to TRBJ1-1, with D uncertain. The V gene's germline CDR1 is MNHNS and CDR2 SASEGT. The CDR3 contains 16 residues. Deletions cut 4 bases from V and 0 bases from J, with 15 bases between. This CDR3 is CASSVTSTDLNTEAFF. Here the CDR3 DNA reads TGTGCCAGCAGTGTTACATCGACCGATTTGAACACTGAAGCTTTCTTT.

This clone was detected only a few times. For the CDR3, the DNA is TGTGCCAGCAGTTACCCCCGGACCCAAGGCAGCACAGATACGCAGTATTTT. This translates into CASSYPRTQGSTDTQYF. The gene calls are TRBV6-8 and TRBJ2-3; D ambiguous. CDR3 size: 17 residues. V shed 2 bases and J shed 0 bases, with 15 bases lying between them. CDR1 and CDR2 from the germline V gene are MNHGY and SAAAGT.

CDR3 in amino acids: CASSQTGTVYGYTF. The DNA for the CDR3 is TGTGCCAGCAGCCAAACCGGGACGGTCTATGGCTACACCTTC. The chain employs TRBV5-4 and TRBJ1-2; weak D call: TRBD1 (5 bases). This CDR3 has 14 amino acids. The germline CDR1 and CDR2 sequences are SGHNT and YYREEE (reference sequence). Trimming shortened V by 4 bases and J by 4 bases, and 14 bases separated the two germline ends.

V is TRBV19 and J is TRBJ1-2, with 9 bases that match TRBD1. The ends lost 9 bases at V and 2 bases at J; junction bases unmatched: 10. Germline lookup yields CDR1 LNHDA and CDR2 SQIVND (reference sequence). The CDR3 consists of 15 residues. In nucleotides, the CDR3 is TGTGCCAGCCGGGACAGGGCCGTCCCAAACTATGGCTACACCTTC. This encodes CASRDRAVPNYGYTF.

The chain joins TRBV5-1 to TRBJ1-1; possibly TRBD1 for D (5 bases). The CDR3 spans 16 residues. Trimming stripped 3 bases from V and 0 bases from J, with 15 bases between. The germline V gene has CDR1 SGHRS and CDR2 YFSETQ. This chain's CDR3 is CASSSRQRSMNTEAFF. Written as DNA, the CDR3 is TGCGCCAGCAGCTCCCGACAGAGAAGTATGAACACTGAAGCTTTCTTT.

The chain has TRBV21-1 and TRBJ2-4; no check of the table's D call, TRBD2, against the DNA was made. TRBV21-1 is an annotated pseudogene. The CDR3 has 15 residues. The CDR3 bases are TGTGCCAGCAGCAACGGGGATATAGCCAAAAACATTCAGTACTTC. It yields the protein CASSNGDIAKNIQYF.

The chain has TRBV4-2 and TRBJ1-3; D not resolved. CDR1 LGHNA and CDR2 YNFKEQ come from the germline V gene. CDR3 length: 14 amino acids. V was pared by 1 base and J by 2 bases, with 6 bases between. The CDR3 sequence: CASSQGVAGNTIYF. CDR3 in DNA: TGTGCCAGCAGCCAAGGTGTAGCTGGAAACACCATATATTTT.

This chain joins TRBV5-1 and TRBJ2-3; 12 nucleotides align to TRBD2. The CDR3 is 18 amino acids. Per the germline V gene, CDR1 is SGHRS and CDR2 is YFSETQ. V shed 5 bases, J shed 3 bases, and the junction held 13 bases outside the gene matches. In nucleotides, the CDR3 is TGCGCCAGCAGTCCAGTCTGGGCTAGCGGGGGGGCAACAGATACGCAGTATTTT. Protein sequence: CASSPVWASGGATDTQYF.

The V gene is TRBV19, the J gene TRBJ2-5, with unresolved D. The germline V gene has CDR1 LNHDA and CDR2 SQIVND (reference sequence). The CDR3 runs to 13 residues. Trimming pared 5 bases from V and 1 base from J, leaving 8 bases between. The CDR3 sequence: CASSLMTQETQYF. The CDR3 DNA sequence: TGTGCCAGTAGTCTAATGACCCAAGAGACCCAGTACTTC.